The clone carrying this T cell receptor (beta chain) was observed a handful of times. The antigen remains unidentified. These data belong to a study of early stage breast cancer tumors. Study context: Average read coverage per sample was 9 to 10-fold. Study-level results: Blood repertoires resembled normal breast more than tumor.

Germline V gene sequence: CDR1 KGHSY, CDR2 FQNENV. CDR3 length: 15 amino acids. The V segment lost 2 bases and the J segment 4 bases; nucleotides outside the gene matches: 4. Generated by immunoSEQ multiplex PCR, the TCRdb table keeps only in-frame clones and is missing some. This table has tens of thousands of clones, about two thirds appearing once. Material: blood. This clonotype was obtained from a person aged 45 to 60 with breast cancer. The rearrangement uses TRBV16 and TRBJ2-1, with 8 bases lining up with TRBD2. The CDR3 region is CASSQGLALYNEQFF. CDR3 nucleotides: TGTGCCAGCAGCCAAGGACTAGCTCTGTACAATGAGCAGTTCTTC. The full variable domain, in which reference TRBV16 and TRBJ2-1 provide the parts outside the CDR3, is GEEVAQTPKHLVRGEGQKAKLYCAPIKGHSYVFWYQQVLKNEFKFLISFQNENVFDETGMPKERFSAKCLPNSPCSLEIQATKLEDSAVYFCASSQGLALYNEQFFGPGTRLTVL.